Following are 4 T cell receptor beta chains from one sample sequenced in a study of immune cell composition in non-small cell lung cancer. Measured with immunoSEQ multiplex PCR; TCRdb has only the in-frame clones, and not every one. Of about 9,000 clones in the sample, about 72% were seen once. The normal lung sample lay at least 3 cm, and maximally far, from the tumour. Sequencing was done on a sample of non-adjacent lung tissue. Receptors were obtained from a human donor with non-small cell lung cancer.

The rearrangement uses TRBV15 and TRBJ2-2; D is unclear. This CDR3 is 13 amino acids long. Trimming removed 0 bases from V and 7 bases from J, with 6 bases in between. Germline CDR1 LNHNV, CDR2 YYDKDF (reference sequence). The CDR3 DNA is TGTGCCACCAGCAGAGATTCCGGCGGGGAGCTGTTTTTT. It codes for CATSRDSGGELFF.

The chain couples TRBV6-1 to TRBJ1-1; tentatively, D is TRBD1 (5 bases). The V and J ends lost 0 bases and 3 bases respectively, with 11 bases between them. Germline V gene lookup returns CDR1 MNHNS and CDR2 SASEGT. This CDR3 is built from 15 residues. The CDR3 region is CASSEALWGDTEAFF. The CDR3 bases are TGTGCCAGCAGTGAAGCCCTATGGGGGGACACTGAAGCTTTCTTT.

The rearrangement links TRBV7-6 to TRBJ2-1; D may match TRBD1 or TRBD2 (7 bases each). Germline CDR1 is SGHVS and CDR2 is FNYEAQ. Trimming took off 0 bases at V and 0 bases at J, with 15 bases between the two ends. This CDR3 has 18 residues. CDR3 nucleotides: TGTGCCAGCAGCTTAGCGGGGCAGGGGGGGAGCTCCTACAATGAGCAGTTCTTC. Its protein product is CASSLAGQGGSSYNEQFF.

The V and J genes are TRBV11-2 and TRBJ2-1; TRBD2 matches at 9 bases. The ends lost 4 bases at V and 7 bases at J; junction bases unmatched: 11. The CDR3 runs to 16 residues. Germline CDR1 is SGHAT and CDR2 is FQNNGV. As DNA, the CDR3 is TGTGCCAGCAGCTCCTCCCCCCTACTAGCGGGTAATGAGCAGTTCTTC. Its protein product is CASSSSPLLAGNEQFF.